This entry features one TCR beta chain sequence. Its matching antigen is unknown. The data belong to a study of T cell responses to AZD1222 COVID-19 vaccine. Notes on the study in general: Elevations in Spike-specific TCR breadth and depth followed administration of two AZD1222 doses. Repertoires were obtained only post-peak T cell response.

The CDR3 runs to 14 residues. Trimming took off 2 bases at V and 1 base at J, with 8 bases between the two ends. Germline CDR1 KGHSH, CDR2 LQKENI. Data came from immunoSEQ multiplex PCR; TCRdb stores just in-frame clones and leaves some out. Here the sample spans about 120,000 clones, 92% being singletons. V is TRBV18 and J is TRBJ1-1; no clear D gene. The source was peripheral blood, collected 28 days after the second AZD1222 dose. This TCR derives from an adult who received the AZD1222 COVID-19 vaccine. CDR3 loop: CASSPYGSNTEAFF. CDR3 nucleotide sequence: TGTGCCAGCTCACCATACGGCTCGAACACTGAAGCTTTCTTT.